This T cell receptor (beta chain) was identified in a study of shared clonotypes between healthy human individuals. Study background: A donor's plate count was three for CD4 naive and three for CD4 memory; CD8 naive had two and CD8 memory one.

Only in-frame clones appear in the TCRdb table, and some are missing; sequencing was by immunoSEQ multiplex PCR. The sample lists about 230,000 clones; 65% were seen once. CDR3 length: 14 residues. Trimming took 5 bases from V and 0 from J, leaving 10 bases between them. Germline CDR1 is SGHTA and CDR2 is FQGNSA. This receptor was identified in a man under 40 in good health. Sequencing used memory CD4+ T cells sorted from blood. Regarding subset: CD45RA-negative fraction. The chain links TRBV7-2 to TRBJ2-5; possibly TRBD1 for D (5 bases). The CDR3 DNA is TGTGCCAGCAGCCACGACAGCTACCAAGAGACCCAGTACTTC. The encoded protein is CASSHDSYQETQYF.